Listed below are T cell receptor beta chains from one sample, sequenced in a study of blood T cells in healthy people across ages. TCRdb re-called the 5' RACE reads through MiXCR, storing one row per CDR3 protein. The profile shows some 930,000 distinct CDR3 sequences, 29% of them singletons. These data were likewise used in another study, on T cells of mothers and their children.

Sequences were obtained from blood. The receptor set was obtained from a woman between 40 and 50 years old in good health. Both conserved end residues are part of each CDR3. Fields, in order: J gene, clone size, D gene, V gene, CDR3 protein, CDR3 DNA. The D gene is left open where the match is weak. Clone size, where shown, is once, few, many, or a class for clones that have expanded.

J: TRBJ2-7
size: many
D: TRBD2
V: TRBV11-2
CDR3: CASSSPGTKVYEQYF
DNA: TGTGCCAGCAGCTCCCCCGGGACTAAGGTATACGAGCAGTACTTC

J: TRBJ1-2
size: NA
D: NA
V: TRBV28
CDR3: CASSSPGDLYGYTF
DNA: TGTGCCAGCAGTTCTCCGGGGGATCTCTATGGCTACACCTTC

J: TRBJ1-6
size: NA
D: NA
V: TRBV9
CDR3: CASSVEGVGSPHF
DNA: TGTGCCAGCAGCGTAGAGGGGGTAGGATCACCCCACTTT

J: TRBJ1-5
size: many
D: NA
V: TRBV7-9
CDR3: CASSRASGVSNQPQHF
DNA: TGTGCCAGCAGCCGTGCCTCAGGGGTTAGCAATCAGCCCCAGCATTTT

J: TRBJ2-7
size: NA
D: TRBD1
V: TRBV28
CDR3: CASSSPLQGAREQYF
DNA: TGTGCCAGCAGTTCCCCACTACAGGGGGCCCGCGAGCAGTACTTC

J: TRBJ1-5
size: few
D: NA
V: TRBV18
CDR3: CASSPQGRGGNQPQHF
DNA: TGTGCCAGCTCACCACAGGGAAGGGGAGGCAATCAGCCCCAGCATTTT

J: TRBJ2-3
size: few
D: NA
V: TRBV4-1
CDR3: CASSQEAIRQQYF
DNA: TGCGCCAGCAGCCAAGAGGCAATTCGGCAGCAGTATTTT

J: TRBJ2-2
size: few
D: TRBD1
V: TRBV27
CDR3: CASSSYTGTGNTGELFF
DNA: TGTGCCAGCAGTTCCTATACCGGGACAGGTAACACCGGGGAGCTGTTTTTT

J: TRBJ1-2
size: NA
D: NA
V: TRBV9
CDR3: CASSYSSPWGYTF
DNA: TGTGCCAGCAGCTATTCCTCTCCTTGGGGCTACACCTTC

J: TRBJ2-1
size: many
D: NA
V: TRBV28
CDR3: CASNPYWSGSSYNEQFF
DNA: TGTGCCAGCAACCCTTACTGGTCGGGGAGCTCCTACAATGAGCAGTTCTTC

J: TRBJ1-2
size: few
D: TRBD1
V: TRBV5-1
CDR3: CASSLTGEGYTF
DNA: TGCGCCAGTAGCTTGACAGGGGAAGGCTACACCTTC

J: TRBJ2-5
size: few
D: NA
V: TRBV28
CDR3: CASSSVFAQETQYF
DNA: TGTGCCAGCAGTTCGGTCTTCGCGCAAGAGACCCAGTACTTC

J: TRBJ2-7
size: many
D: TRBD2
V: TRBV6-6
CDR3: CASSPVGGISEQYF
DNA: TGTGCCAGCAGTCCGGTGGGGGGGATCTCGGAGCAGTACTTC

J: TRBJ2-3
size: many
D: NA
V: TRBV5-1
CDR3: CASSLGGYTDTQYF
DNA: TGCGCCAGCAGCTTGGGGGGATACACAGATACGCAGTATTTT

J: TRBJ1-1
size: NA
D: NA
V: TRBV20-1
CDR3: CSAREGGFTEAFF
DNA: TGCAGTGCTAGAGAGGGGGGTTTCACTGAAGCTTTCTTT

J: TRBJ1-2
size: NA
D: NA
V: TRBV7-2
CDR3: CASSLQSTGTHGYTF
DNA: TGTGCCAGCAGCTTACAAAGCACAGGGACCCATGGCTACACCTTC

J: TRBJ1-3
size: NA
D: NA
V: TRBV7-9
CDR3: CASSLGGSYPGNTIYF
DNA: TGTGCCAGCAGCTTAGGCGGGTCTTACCCTGGAAACACCATATATTTT

J: TRBJ2-3
size: NA
D: NA
V: TRBV5-1
CDR3: CASSLGSAADTQYF
DNA: TGCGCCAGCAGCTTGGGCAGTGCGGCAGATACGCAGTATTTT

J: TRBJ1-3
size: NA
D: TRBD1
V: TRBV28
CDR3: CASTHSDRVNTIYF
DNA: TGTGCCAGCACCCACTCGGACAGGGTAAACACCATATATTTT

J: TRBJ2-7
size: NA
D: TRBD2
V: TRBV2
CDR3: CASSEGIGEGYEQYF
DNA: TGTGCCAGCAGTGAAGGTATCGGGGAGGGGTATGAGCAGTACTTC

J: TRBJ2-5
size: NA
D: NA
V: TRBV2
CDR3: CASLRDLQYF
DNA: TGTGCCAGCCTTCGGGACTTGCAGTACTTC

J: TRBJ1-5
size: once
D: TRBD1
V: TRBV30
CDR3: CAWGTGDNQPQHF
DNA: TGTGCCTGGGGGACAGGGGACAATCAGCCCCAGCATTTT

J: TRBJ2-1
size: few
D: NA
V: TRBV5-5
CDR3: CASSLVESEQFF
DNA: TGTGCCAGCAGCTTGGTGGAGAGTGAGCAGTTCTTC

J: TRBJ2-3
size: NA
D: TRBD2
V: TRBV2
CDR3: CASWERGGVDTQYF
DNA: TGTGCCAGCTGGGAGCGGGGGGGCGTAGATACGCAGTATTTT

J: TRBJ1-1
size: NA
D: NA
V: TRBV9
CDR3: CASSPHATGVNTEAFF
DNA: TGTGCCAGCAGCCCTCACGCGACAGGAGTGAACACTGAAGCTTTCTTT

J: TRBJ1-1
size: few
D: NA
V: TRBV12-3/TRBV12-4
CDR3: CASSPWDYTEAFF
DNA: TGTGCCAGCAGTCCATGGGACTACACTGAAGCTTTCTTT

J: TRBJ1-5
size: once
D: TRBD1
V: TRBV2
CDR3: CASAYRDSLNLPQHF
DNA: TGTGCCAGCGCCTATCGGGACAGCCTCAATCTGCCCCAGCATTTT

J: TRBJ2-1
size: few
D: TRBD2
V: TRBV20-1
CDR3: CSARDKGGGISLYNEQFF
DNA: TGCAGTGCTAGAGATAAGGGCGGGGGGATTTCTTTATACAATGAGCAGTTCTTC

J: TRBJ1-5
size: few
D: NA
V: TRBV12-3/TRBV12-4
CDR3: CASTTGGRSNQPQHF
DNA: TGTGCCAGCACCACCGGTGGACGTAGCAATCAGCCCCAGCATTTT

J: TRBJ2-7
size: many
D: TRBD2
V: TRBV6-5
CDR3: CASSRREGYEQYF
DNA: TGTGCCAGCAGCCGTAGGGAGGGCTACGAGCAGTACTTC

J: TRBJ2-7
size: few
D: TRBD1
V: TRBV7-9
CDR3: CVSSPGQVSYEQYF
DNA: TGTGTCAGCAGCCCGGGACAGGTCTCCTACGAGCAGTACTTC

J: TRBJ1-1
size: few
D: NA
V: TRBV7-2
CDR3: CASSFRVGPEDTEAFF
DNA: TGTGCCAGCAGCTTCCGGGTTGGGCCGGAGGACACTGAAGCTTTCTTT

J: TRBJ2-3
size: few
D: NA
V: TRBV11-2
CDR3: CASSFEPDTQYF
DNA: TGTGCCAGCAGCTTTGAACCAGATACGCAGTATTTT

J: TRBJ1-2
size: many
D: TRBD1
V: TRBV27
CDR3: CASSPKGTAYGYTF
DNA: TGTGCCAGCAGCCCCAAGGGGACAGCCTATGGCTACACCTTC

J: TRBJ2-3
size: NA
D: NA
V: TRBV10-3
CDR3: CAISGYEDTQYF
DNA: TGTGCCATCAGTGGCTACGAAGATACGCAGTATTTT

J: TRBJ1-2
size: many
D: TRBD1
V: TRBV6-5
CDR3: CASRLPDRDEGFYGYTF
DNA: TGTGCCAGCAGACTTCCCGACAGGGACGAGGGCTTCTATGGCTACACCTTC

J: TRBJ1-2
size: many
D: TRBD1
V: TRBV29-1
CDR3: CSVDWDSYGYTF
DNA: TGCAGCGTTGATTGGGACAGCTATGGCTACACCTTC

J: TRBJ2-5
size: many
D: TRBD1
V: TRBV14
CDR3: CASSSLGQGKETQYF
DNA: TGTGCCAGCTCCTCCTTGGGACAGGGGAAAGAGACCCAGTACTTC

J: TRBJ2-1
size: NA
D: NA
V: TRBV20-1
CDR3: CSARDPNGPYNEQFF
DNA: TGCAGTGCTAGAGATCCAAACGGTCCGTACAATGAGCAGTTCTTC

J: TRBJ1-5
size: once
D: NA
V: TRBV5-5
CDR3: CASSREGGGPQHF
DNA: TGTGCCAGCAGTCGGGAGGGCGGTGGGCCCCAGCATTTT

J: TRBJ2-3
size: NA
D: NA
V: TRBV2
CDR3: CASRGDGGQMDTQYF
DNA: TGTGCCAGCAGAGGGGACGGGGGGCAAATGGATACGCAGTATTTT

J: TRBJ2-1
size: NA
D: TRBD2
V: TRBV5-6
CDR3: CASSLETGTSAPNEQFF
DNA: TGTGCCAGCAGCTTGGAGACCGGGACTAGCGCGCCCAATGAGCAGTTCTTC

J: TRBJ2-5
size: many
D: NA
V: TRBV10-3
CDR3: CAIKLAPGETQYF
DNA: TGTGCCATCAAACTAGCCCCAGGGGAGACCCAGTACTTC

J: TRBJ2-5
size: NA
D: TRBD2
V: TRBV11-2
CDR3: CASSSRVRAGVETQYF
DNA: TGTGCCAGCAGCTCCCGGGTTAGAGCGGGGGTAGAGACCCAGTACTTC

J: TRBJ1-5
size: NA
D: NA
V: TRBV12-3/TRBV12-4
CDR3: CASSFVDRNQPQHF
DNA: TGTGCCAGCAGTTTCGTCGACAGGAATCAGCCCCAGCATTTT

J: TRBJ2-5
size: NA
D: NA
V: TRBV12-3/TRBV12-4
CDR3: CACSLNRWNEQYF
DNA: TGTGCCTGCAGTTTGAACAGGTGGAATGAGCAGTACTTC

J: TRBJ2-7
size: many
D: TRBD1
V: TRBV7-3
CDR3: CASSAGTGGPYEQYF
DNA: TGTGCCAGCAGCGCAGGGACAGGGGGCCCCTACGAGCAGTACTTC

J: TRBJ2-3
size: NA
D: TRBD2
V: TRBV12-5
CDR3: CASGLGSGLAGRTDTQYF
DNA: TGTGCTAGTGGTTTGGGGTCAGGACTAGCGGGGAGGACAGATACGCAGTATTTT

J: TRBJ2-7
size: many
D: NA
V: TRBV7-2
CDR3: CASSQRGNLEQYF
DNA: TGTGCCAGCAGCCAAAGGGGCAACCTCGAGCAGTACTTC

J: TRBJ2-3
size: few
D: TRBD2
V: TRBV28
CDR3: CASSLRTSGGDLTSTDTQYF
DNA: TGTGCCAGCAGTCTTCGGACTAGCGGGGGGGATCTGACAAGCACAGATACGCAGTATTTT

J: TRBJ2-5
size: many
D: TRBD2
V: TRBV15
CDR3: CATSSFLSGGGEETQYF
DNA: TGTGCCACCAGCAGCTTCTTATCCGGGGGGGGCGAGGAGACCCAGTACTTC

J: TRBJ2-6
size: many
D: NA
V: TRBV3-1
CDR3: CASASGANVLTF
DNA: TGTGCCAGCGCCTCTGGGGCCAACGTCCTGACTTTC

J: TRBJ2-7
size: NA
D: TRBD1
V: TRBV6-2/TRBV6-3
CDR3: CASSYRQGYYEQYF
DNA: TGTGCCAGCAGTTATCGACAGGGTTACTACGAGCAGTACTTC

J: TRBJ2-2
size: NA
D: NA
V: TRBV7-8
CDR3: CASKNSVGYTGERFF
DNA: TGTGCCAGCAAAAACTCGGTGGGGTACACCGGGGAGCGGTTTTTT